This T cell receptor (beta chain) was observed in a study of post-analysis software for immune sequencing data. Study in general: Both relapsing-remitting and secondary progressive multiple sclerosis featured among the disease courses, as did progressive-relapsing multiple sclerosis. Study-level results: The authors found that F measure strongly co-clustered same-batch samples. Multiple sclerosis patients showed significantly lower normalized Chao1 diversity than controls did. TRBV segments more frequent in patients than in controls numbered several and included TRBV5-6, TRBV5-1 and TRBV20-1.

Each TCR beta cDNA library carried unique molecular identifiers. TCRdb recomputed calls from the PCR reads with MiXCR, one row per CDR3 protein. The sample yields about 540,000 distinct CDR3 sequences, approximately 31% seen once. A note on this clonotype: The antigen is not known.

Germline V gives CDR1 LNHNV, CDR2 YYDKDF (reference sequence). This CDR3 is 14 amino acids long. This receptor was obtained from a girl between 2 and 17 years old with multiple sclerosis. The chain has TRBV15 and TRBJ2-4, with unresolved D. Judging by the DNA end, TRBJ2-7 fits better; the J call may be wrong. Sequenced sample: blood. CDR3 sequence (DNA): TGTGCCACCAGCAGAGTAGGGCCTACCTACGAGCAGTACTTC. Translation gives CATSRVGPTYEQYF.